This TCR beta chain emerged from a study of CD8+ T cells in alopecia areata. Alopecia areata patients provided lesional scalp punch biopsies and peripheral blood. Investigators sorted PBMCs to obtain both CD4+ and CD8+ T cells. After isolation, RNA underwent reverse transcription to generate cDNA as the sequencing template. Method: immunoSEQ multiplex PCR; TCRdb's copy keeps in-frame clones and lacks some. This sample has approximately 91,000 clones, with around two fifths found just once. This clone came up a few times. Its antigen is not identified. General observations from the study: Compared with normal scalp, lesional scalp had higher clonality and more expanded CD8+ clones.

Sequenced material: CD4+ T cells sorted from blood. The TCR comes from a human donor with alopecia areata.

The CDR3 bases are TGTGCCAGCGGGATTCGGAGCCCCTACGAGCAGTACTTC. Amino acids: CASGIRSPYEQYF. The V call is TRBV28, the J call TRBJ2-7; D unresolved. Germline lookup yields CDR1 MDHEN and CDR2 SYDVKM. Trimming left V 8 bases short and J 2 bases short, with 13 bases between. CDR3 length: 13 amino acids.